One sample yielded the 10 T cell receptor beta chains listed below, sequenced in a study of Tregs in tolerant kidney transplant recipients. Data came from immunoSEQ multiplex PCR; TCRdb stores just in-frame clones and leaves some out. The table lists about 69,000 clones, 85% to 90% of them singletons. The sample was CD4+ T cells from blood, taken before the transplant. These receptors all come from a human donor who received a combined kidney and bone marrow transplant.

The V gene is TRBV15, the J gene TRBJ1-3; TRBD1 might be the D (5 bases). CDR1 is LNHNV and CDR2 is YYDKDF in the germline V gene (reference sequence). The CDR3 is 14 amino acids. The CDR3 nucleotides are TGTGCGATCGGGGGGGAGCCCTCTGGAAACACCATATATTTT. Protein product: CAIGGEPSGNTIYF.

The chain carries TRBV27 and TRBJ2-3, with a tentative D call TRBD2 (5 bases). The CDR3 spans 15 residues. CDR1 and CDR2 from the germline V gene are MNHEY and SMNVEV (reference sequence). Between the trimmed V and J ends, which lost 5 bases and 2 bases, there was a span of 14 bases. DNA for the CDR3: TGTGCCAGCAGTCTGCGTGGGGAGCACACAGATACGCAGTATTTT. Encoded protein: CASSLRGEHTDTQYF.

The V gene is TRBV5-1, the J gene TRBJ2-7; D gene uncertain. V dropped 0 bases and J dropped 6 bases, with 10 bases sitting between them. The CDR3 covers 13 residues. Germline loops: CDR1 SGHRS, CDR2 YFSETQ. This chain's CDR3 is CASSLGDPGEQYF. The CDR3 nucleotides read TGCGCCAGCAGCTTGGGAGACCCGGGCGAGCAGTACTTC. Complete variable domain (other parts from reference TRBV5-1 and TRBJ2-7): KAGVTQTPRYLIKTRGQQVTLSCSPISGHRSVSWYQQTPGQGLQFLFEYFSETQRNKGNFPGRFSGRQFSNSRSEMNVSTLELGDSALYLCASSLGDPGEQYFGPGTRLTVT.

V gene TRBV5-8 combines with J gene TRBJ1-1; D might be TRBD1 (6 bases). Germline V CDR1 and CDR2: SGHTS, YDEGEE. The CDR3 is 14 residues long. V lost 0 bases and J 3 bases, leaving 9 bases between the germline ends. CDR3 DNA sequence: TGTGCCAGCAGCTTGGGCAGGGGACACACTGAAGCTTTCTTT. Its protein is CASSLGRGHTEAFF.

The V and J genes are TRBV5-1 and TRBJ1-4, with D hard to call. The V and J ends lost 4 bases and 6 bases respectively, with 13 bases between them. Germline V CDR1 and CDR2: SGHRS, YFSETQ. The CDR3 totals 14 residues. The CDR3 region is CASSPGSADEKLFF. The CDR3 DNA reads TGCGCCAGCAGCCCGGGGTCCGCGGATGAAAAACTGTTTTTT.

The V gene is TRBV5-1, the J gene TRBJ2-3, with D possibly being TRBD2 (6 bases). The CDR3 is 16 amino acids. Germline CDR1 is SGHRS and CDR2 is YFSETQ. V lost 1 base, J lost 0 bases, and 12 bases lay in between. The CDR3 nucleotides are TGCGCCAGCAGCTTGTCGGCGGGACTTAGCACAGATACGCAGTATTTT. Its protein is CASSLSAGLSTDTQYF.

V and J are TRBV28 and TRBJ1-4; possibly TRBD1 for D (5 bases). V was pared by 3 bases and J by 7 bases, with 12 bases between. Germline V gene sequence: CDR1 MDHEN, CDR2 SYDVKM. This CDR3 region has 14 residues. The DNA for the CDR3 is TGTGCCAGCAGTTTCCCGGACATCGGTGAAAAACTGTTTTTT. Protein product: CASSFPDIGEKLFF.

The J gene is TRBJ2-3, the V gene TRBV7-2; the match to TRBD2 covers 9 bases. Germline loops: CDR1 SGHTA, CDR2 FQGNSA. This CDR3 has 18 amino acids. Germline trimming cut 0 bases from V and 6 bases from J; bases unmatched to any gene: 13. The CDR3 coding sequence is TGTGCCAGCAGCTTAGCCCCCGGAGGGGCGGGAGGGCCTGATACGCAGTATTTT. It is translated as CASSLAPGGAGGPDTQYF.

V is TRBV18 and J is TRBJ1-5, with a tentative D call TRBD1 (5 bases). V lost 2 bases to trimming and J lost 6 bases, with 14 bases between them. This CDR3 contains 15 residues. Germline V gene sequence: CDR1 KGHSH, CDR2 LQKENI. In DNA form, the CDR3 reads TGTGCCAGCTCACCAGGTGGGGGGTCGAGTCAGCCCCAGCATTTT. Amino acids: CASSPGGGSSQPQHF. Using reference TRBV18 and TRBJ1-5 for the parts outside the CDR3, the full variable domain is NAGVMQNPRHLVRRRGQEARLRCSPMKGHSHVYWYRQLPEEGLKFMVYLQKENIIDESGMPKERFSAEFPKEGPSILRIQQVVRGDSAAYFCASSPGGGSSQPQHFGDGTRLSIL.

The rearrangement uses TRBV4-3 and TRBJ2-1; TRBD2 matches 8 bases. Germline CDR1 and CDR2: LGHNA and YSLEER. The V segment lost 1 base and the J segment 15 bases; nucleotides outside the gene matches: 8. The CDR3 contains 13 residues. The CDR3 is CASSQALASGLFF. DNA of the CDR3: TGCGCCAGCAGCCAAGCTCTCGCTAGCGGGTTGTTCTTC.